This entry lists 32 T cell receptor beta chains sequenced from one sample in a study of blood T cells in healthy people across ages. Then a second PCR, running roughly 7 to 11 cycles, was carried out with a sample-barcoded 5' primer and a J-beta primer mix. Each CDR3 protein gets one entry after TCRdb re-called the 5' RACE reads with MiXCR. The table lists about 1.6 million distinct CDR3 sequences, roughly 32% of them singletons. Specimen: blood. The receptors stem from a woman between 25 and 40 years old in good health.

This clonotype was recorded at least ten times. The chain uses TRBV20-1 and TRBJ2-1, with 8 bases aligning to TRBD2. J lost 1 base, V lost 5 bases, and 7 bases had no gene match. The CDR3 extends over 15 amino acids. Germline CDR1 and CDR2: DFQATT and SNEGSKA (reference sequence). In DNA, the CDR3 is TGCAGTGCTGGACACAGCGGGAGTTCCTACAATGAGCAGTTCTTC. It translates to CSAGHSGSSYNEQFF.

Concerning this clonotype itself: A read error may account for a junction end that differs from germline. The chain links TRBV5-1 to TRBJ1-1, with D possibly TRBD1 on 6 matching bases. Germline CDR1 and CDR2: SGHRS and YFSETQ. The CDR3 is made up of 14 amino acids. CDR3 nucleotide sequence: TGCGCCAGCAGCCTACAGGGAGGGGGAACTGGAGCTTTCTTT. It codes for CASSLQGGGTGAFF.

This chain connects TRBV20-1 to TRBJ2-5; D might be TRBD1 (6 bases). There are 15 residues in the CDR3. The V gene lost 0 bases and the J gene lost 7 bases, with 18 bases spanning the gap. The V gene's germline CDR1 is DFQATT and CDR2 SNEGSKA (reference sequence). In DNA form, the CDR3 reads TGCAGTGCTAGAGATGGGACAATCGGGTGGGGGACCCAGTACTTC. This encodes CSARDGTIGWGTQYF.

This clonotype was seen more than once but under ten times. V is TRBV2 and J is TRBJ1-5, with a tentative D call TRBD1 (6 bases). Trimming removed 7 bases from V and 0 bases from J, with 13 bases in between. This CDR3 spans 15 amino acids. Germline V gives CDR1 SNHLY, CDR2 FYNNEI. The DNA of the CDR3 is TGTGCCAGCAAGGAGGACAGACTTAGCAATCAGCCCCAGCATTTT. This translates into CASKEDRLSNQPQHF.

The chain combines TRBV28 with TRBJ1-2; D is unresolved. Looked up from germline, CDR1 is MDHEN and CDR2 is SYDVKM. V dropped 5 bases and J dropped 0 bases, with 13 bases sitting between them. The CDR3 consists of 15 residues. The CDR3 sequence: CASSQPRGTNYGYTF. Here the CDR3 DNA reads TGTGCCAGCAGTCAACCCCGTGGGACTAACTATGGCTACACCTTC.

The table lists this clonotype with a few counts. This chain links TRBV10-3 with TRBJ1-4; a weak D match, TRBD1 (5 bases). The length of the CDR3 is 12 residues. CDR1 and CDR2 from the germline V gene are ENHRY and SYGVKD. With 4 bases removed from V and 8 bases from J, the gap between germline ends came to 8 bases. The CDR3 sequence: CAISADSEKLFF. CDR3 DNA sequence: TGTGCCATCAGTGCCGACAGCGAAAAACTGTTTTTT.

The sample holds a few counts of this clonotype. The chain has TRBV29-1 and TRBJ2-1, with D perhaps TRBD1 (7 bases). Germline loops: CDR1 SQVTM, CDR2 ANQGSEA. The CDR3 covers 16 residues. V was trimmed by 3 bases and J by 1 base, leaving 16 bases between them. CDR3 protein: CSVEEGALHSYNEQFF. CDR3 nucleotides: TGCAGCGTTGAGGAGGGGGCCCTACATTCCTACAATGAGCAGTTCTTC.

This clonotype was found a few times. The V call is TRBV30, the J call TRBJ2-7; the match to TRBD1 covers 7 bases. There are 14 residues in the CDR3. V was pared by 5 bases and J by 0 bases, with 7 bases of the junction left unmatched. Looked up from germline, CDR1 is GTSNPN and CDR2 is SVGIG (reference sequence). In DNA, the CDR3 is TGTGCCTGGGGATCGACAGGGAGCTCCTACGAGCAGTACTTC. Translating gives CAWGSTGSSYEQYF.

This clonotype was seen a handful of times. This chain connects TRBV20-1 to TRBJ1-1; tentative D call: TRBD1 (6 bases). This CDR3 region has 12 residues. Germline CDR1 and CDR2: DFQATT and SNEGSKA (reference sequence). With 0 bases removed from V and 7 bases from J, the gap between germline ends came to 9 bases. CDR3 coding DNA: TGCAGTGCTAGAGATTTGACAGGTGAAGCTTTCTTT. Protein: CSARDLTGEAFF.

The chain uses TRBV7-3 and TRBJ2-3; D possibly uses TRBD1 or TRBD2 (5 bases each). Trimming left V 5 bases short and J 6 bases short, with 18 bases between. The CDR3 has 15 amino acids. Germline V lookup: CDR1 SGHTA, CDR2 FQGTGA. DNA for the CDR3: TGTGCCAGCAGCCAAGGGACCCGCCCTCCGGATACGCAGTATTTT. The encoded protein is CASSQGTRPPDTQYF.

The chain joins TRBV29-1 to TRBJ2-1; 9 bases are shared with TRBD1. CDR1 is SQVTM and CDR2 is ANQGSEA in the germline V gene. The CDR3 is made up of 12 amino acids. J was trimmed by 15 bases and V by 4 bases; bases with no gene match: 10. This CDR3 is CSVALQGAGRFF. CDR3 bases: TGCAGCGTTGCTCTACAGGGGGCTGGACGGTTCTTC.

The rearrangement uses TRBV3-1 and TRBJ1-5, with 9 bases that match TRBD1. The V segment lost 1 base and the J segment 2 bases; nucleotides outside the gene matches: 3. Germline CDR1 is LGHDT and CDR2 is YNNKEL (reference sequence). The CDR3 contains 16 residues. Here the CDR3 reads CASSQGGQGGNQPQHF. DNA of the CDR3: TGTGCCAGCAGCCAAGGGGGACAGGGCGGCAATCAGCCCCAGCATTTT.

This chain uses TRBV29-1 with TRBJ2-2, with 10 bases aligning to TRBD2. Germline V CDR1 and CDR2: SQVTM, ANQGSEA. V shed 0 bases and J 1 base; nucleotides not matched to a gene: 8. The CDR3 extends over 18 amino acids. The CDR3 reads CSVEDRVSGGLNTGELFF. For the CDR3, the DNA is TGCAGCGTTGAAGATCGGGTTAGCGGGGGGCTGAACACCGGGGAGCTGTTTTTT.

The sample holds a few counts of this clonotype. The chain couples TRBV29-1 to TRBJ2-3; 11 bases align to TRBD2. CDR3 length: 16 residues. CDR1 and CDR2 from the germline V gene are SQVTM and ANQGSEA. V shed 5 bases, J shed 2 bases, and the junction held 9 bases outside the gene matches. Here the CDR3 reads CSVKRGSGRDTDTQYF. CDR3 DNA sequence: TGCAGCGTTAAAAGGGGTAGCGGGAGGGACACAGATACGCAGTATTTT.

This clonotype was counted between two and nine times. The chain employs TRBV20-1 and TRBJ2-7; D is unresolved. V gave up 4 bases and J gave up 2 bases, with 15 bases separating them. Germline CDR1 reads DFQATT; CDR2 reads SNEGSKA (reference sequence). The CDR3 loop spans 14 amino acids. CDR3 bases: TGCAGTGCTAAGGCCAGACGCAGGCCCTACGAGCAGTACTTC. The encoded protein is CSAKARRRPYEQYF.

Concerning this clonotype itself: Germline and junction disagree at one end, which may indicate a read error. The V gene is TRBV29-1, the J gene TRBJ1-2, with D possibly matching TRBD1 (6 bases). The CDR3 consists of 13 residues. CDR1 is SQVTM and CDR2 is ANQGSEA in the germline V gene. CDR3 nucleotides: TGCAGCGTTGACCGGGGGCTTAACAATGGCTACACCTTC. This sequence encodes CSVDRGLNNGYTF. The full variable domain, its missing parts supplied by reference TRBV29-1 and TRBJ1-2, is SAVISQKPSRDICQRGTSLTIQCQVDSQVTMMFWYRQQPGQSLTLIATANQGSEATYESGFVIDKFPISRPNLTFSTLTVSNMSPEDSSIYLCSVDRGLNNGYTFGSGTRLTVV.

Concerning this clonotype: The CDR3 carries no conserved terminal phenylalanine or tryptophan, so it likely arises from a read error. CDR3 coding DNA: TGTGCCACCAGCAGAGAACTAGTCGGCACAGATACGCAGTATTGT. This codes for CATSRELVGTDTQYC. The genes are TRBV15 and TRBJ2-3; TRBD2 is a possible D gene (5 bases). Germline CDR1 LNHNV, CDR2 YYDKDF (reference sequence). This CDR3 spans 15 amino acids. The V gene lost 0 bases and the J gene lost 1 base, with 8 bases spanning the gap.

Comments on this clonotype: This may arise from a read error, as a much more abundant clone is one base away. The genes are TRBV7-3 and TRBJ2-7; D tentatively fits TRBD1 or TRBD2 (5 bases each). The better agreement between TRBJ2-5 and the DNA end casts doubt on the J call. The germline V gene has CDR1 SGHTA and CDR2 FQGTGA. CDR3 length: 13 amino acids. The CDR3 protein is CANRAGTEETQYF. The DNA for the CDR3 is TGTGCCAACAGAGCTGGGACGGAGGAGACCCAGTACTTC.

The V call is TRBV10-3, the J call TRBJ2-3, with unresolved D. The CDR3 contains 13 residues. The V end was cut by 5 bases, the J end by 2 bases, with 8 bases between. Germline CDR1 is ENHRY and CDR2 is SYGVKD. The CDR3 bases are TGTGCCATCAGTAAGCTCGACACAGATACGCAGTATTTT. Translated: CAISKLDTDTQYF.

This chain joins TRBV27 and TRBJ2-7, with 7 bases that match TRBD2. Germline trimming cut 2 bases from V and 3 bases from J; bases unmatched to any gene: 7. CDR3 size: 15 residues. The germline gives CDR1 MNHEY, CDR2 SMNVEV (reference sequence). The CDR3 is CASSLGAGLGYEQYF. As DNA, the CDR3 is TGTGCCAGCAGTTTAGGGGCAGGACTAGGCTACGAGCAGTACTTC.

This clonotype was seen a handful of times. The chain links TRBV7-6 to TRBJ2-5; D gene ambiguous. The CDR3 loop spans 15 amino acids. V was pared by 4 bases and J by 2 bases, with 14 bases between. From germline, CDR1 is SGHVS and CDR2 FNYEAQ. CDR3 in amino acids: CASSSIRPPQETQYF. The CDR3 bases are TGTGCCAGCAGCTCAATTCGGCCCCCACAAGAGACCCAGTACTTC.

This rearrangement joins TRBV28 to TRBJ2-2; a weak D match, TRBD1 (6 bases). The germline V and J ends were trimmed by 6 bases and 7 bases, with 12 bases remaining between them. This CDR3 contains 13 residues. Germline values: CDR1 MDHEN, CDR2 SYDVKM. CDR3 protein: CASSTRGIGELFF. In DNA form, the CDR3 reads TGTGCCAGCAGCACTAGGGGGATCGGGGAGCTGTTTTTT.

The rearrangement links TRBV5-1 to TRBJ1-2; 8 positions agree with TRBD1. The CDR3 contains 16 residues. With V trimmed by 0 bases and J by 1 base, 5 bases remained unmatched. CDR1 is SGHRS, CDR2 YFSETQ, per germline. The CDR3 spells CASSLGSTGVNYGYTF. In DNA form, the CDR3 reads TGCGCCAGCAGCTTGGGCTCGACAGGGGTTAACTATGGCTACACCTTC.

CDR3 in amino acids: CASSESGASTDTQYF. The CDR3 coding sequence is TGTGCCAGCAGTGAGTCGGGAGCTAGCACAGATACGCAGTATTTT. The chain joins TRBV25-1 to TRBJ2-3, with D possibly TRBD2 on 6 matching bases. V dropped 3 bases and J dropped 0 bases, with 10 bases sitting between them. This CDR3 region has 15 residues. Per the germline V gene, CDR1 is MGHDK and CDR2 is SYGVNS. Variable domain in full (rest from reference TRBV25-1 and TRBJ2-3): EADIYQTPRYLVIGTGKKITLECSQTMGHDKMYWYQQDPGMELHLIHYSYGVNSTEKGDLSSESTVSRIRTEHFPLTLESARPSHTSQYLCASSESGASTDTQYFGPGTRLTVL.

The rearrangement uses TRBV9 and TRBJ2-5, with D tentatively TRBD1 or TRBD2 (5 bases each). Germline CDR1 SGDLS, CDR2 YYNGEE. The CDR3 is made up of 14 amino acids. V was cut by 7 bases and J by 3 bases, with 16 bases left in between. In DNA form, the CDR3 reads TGTGCCAGCGGCGGCCCGGGACCAGAAGAGACCCAGTACTTC. This encodes CASGGPGPEETQYF.

The chain combines TRBV12-3 or TRBV12-4 with TRBJ2-5; 7 bases are shared with TRBD1. The V segment lost 5 bases and the J segment 11 bases; nucleotides outside the gene matches: 17. This CDR3 spans 15 amino acids. This chain's CDR3 is CASSPRQGTYNEQYF. Written as DNA, the CDR3 is TGTGCCAGCAGTCCCAGACAGGGCACCTACAATGAGCAGTACTTC.

This chain uses TRBV7-7 with TRBJ1-2; D remains unclear. CDR1 is SSHAT and CDR2 is FNYEAQ in the germline V gene (reference sequence). The V end lost 5 bases, the J end lost 4 bases, and 14 bases lay between the germline ends. The CDR3 loop spans 14 amino acids. Written as DNA, the CDR3 is TGTGCCAGCAGCCCCCAATACCCAGGCTATGGCTACACCTTC. Translation: CASSPQYPGYGYTF.

This clonotype was found a few times. V and J are TRBV9 and TRBJ2-5; a weak D match, TRBD1 (6 bases). Germline-derived CDR1 and CDR2 are SGDLS and YYNGEE. This CDR3 is built from 14 residues. The V end was cut by 3 bases, the J end by 4 bases, with 13 bases between. The CDR3 coding sequence is TGTGCCAGCAGCGAGAGACGACAGGCAGAGACCCAGTACTTC. Protein: CASSERRQAETQYF.

The chain combines TRBV6-5 with TRBJ2-2, with 10 nucleotides matching TRBD1. CDR1 is MNHEY, CDR2 SVGAGI, per germline. CDR3 size: 17 residues. V lost 0 bases and J lost 0; bases outside the gene matches: 1. CDR3 protein: CASSYSGTGANTGELFF. CDR3 nucleotide sequence: TGTGCCAGCAGTTACTCGGGGACAGGGGCGAACACCGGGGAGCTGTTTTTT.

The V call is TRBV20-1, the J call TRBJ2-7, with D possibly TRBD1 on 5 matching bases. The CDR3 spans 13 residues. The germline V and J ends were trimmed by 0 bases and 10 bases, with 16 bases remaining between them. Germline V CDR1 and CDR2: DFQATT, SNEGSKA (reference sequence). In DNA, the CDR3 is TGCAGTGCTAGAGATGGGGCAGTTGGGGTTCAGTACTTC. Encoded protein: CSARDGAVGVQYF.

This clonotype was seen a few times. The chain combines TRBV10-3 with TRBJ1-1; D gene ambiguous. The CDR3 sequence is 14 residues long. The ends were cut back, 2 bases at V and 5 bases at J, with 12 bases in the middle. The V gene's germline CDR1 is ENHRY and CDR2 SYGVKD. CDR3 coding DNA: TGTGCCATCAGTGAGCAAAGAGAAAGAACTGAAGCTTTCTTT. It yields the protein CAISEQRERTEAFF.

This clonotype occurred a few times. The rearrangement links TRBV12-3 or TRBV12-4 to TRBJ2-5; TRBD1 might be the D (6 bases). This CDR3 is 14 amino acids long. The germline V and J ends were trimmed by 5 bases and 4 bases, with 14 bases remaining between them. CDR3 protein: CASSETGLRETQYF. The CDR3, as DNA: TGTGCCAGCAGTGAAACAGGGTTAAGAGAGACCCAGTACTTC.